This TCR beta chain was sequenced for a study of PD-L1 blockade in urothelial cancer. Trimming at V came to 5 bases and at J to 10 bases, leaving 9 bases not matched to a gene. This CDR3 is built from 15 residues. Germline V CDR1 and CDR2: WNHNN, SYGVQD (reference sequence). Time point given: pretreatment peripheral blood. Produced via immunoSEQ multiplex PCR; TCRdb's table is partial and in-frame only. This table has 95,000 to 100,000 clones, around 90% appearing once. V and J are TRBV10-1 and TRBJ2-1; 12 bases are shared with TRBD2. The sequence was obtained from a man aged 60 to 69 with urothelial cancer. Sequencing was performed on PBMCs, taken around atezolizumab (anti-PD-L1) treatment. CDR3 nucleotide sequence: TGCGCCAGCAGTCGACTAGCGGGAGCCCTTGACGAGCAGTTCTTC. It codes for CASSRLAGALDEQFF.